A selection of T cell receptor beta chains follows, all from one sample in a study of OX40 agonist ivuxolimab in advanced cancers. The repertoire was sequenced with immunoSEQ multiplex PCR; TCRdb's copy has only in-frame clones and lacks some. The repertoire holds 30,000 to 40,000 clones, with around 88% as singletons. The source was CD4+ or CD8+ T cells sorted from blood, collected in a trial of the OX40 agonist ivuxolimab. Receptor source: an adult with an advanced solid tumor such as melanoma, head and neck, liver or kidney cancer. CDR3s include the opening cysteine and the closing phenylalanine or tryptophan. Each record gives: D gene, V gene, J gene, clone size, CDR3 protein, CDR3 DNA. D genes are given only for firm matches. Not every row has a clone size; where given, it reads once, few, many or a size class.

TRBD1,TRBV25-1,TRBJ1-4,NA,CASTQSGTGDEKLFF,TGTGCCAGCACGCAATCCGGGACAGGGGATGAAAAACTGTTTTTT
NA,TRBV15,TRBJ1-5,NA,CATSRDSEEPQHF,TGTGCCACCAGCAGAGATTCCGAGGAGCCCCAGCATTTT
NA,TRBV2,TRBJ1-2,few,CASRGDLLAYGYTF,TGTGCCAGCAGGGGGGACCTTTTGGCCTATGGCTACACCTTC
NA,TRBV19,TRBJ1-1,NA,CASSPRQELNTEAFF,TGTGCCAGTAGTCCAAGACAGGAGTTGAACACTGAAGCTTTCTTT
TRBD1,TRBV7-6,TRBJ2-1,NA,CASSLVQGPSEQFF,TGTGCCAGCAGCTTGGTACAGGGGCCCTCTGAGCAGTTCTTC
NA,TRBV29-1,TRBJ2-5,NA,CSVEVSEKSQETQYF,TGCAGCGTTGAGGTTTCGGAAAAATCCCAAGAGACCCAGTACTTC
NA,TRBV4-1,TRBJ2-5,NA,CASSRGEMETQYF,TGCGCCAGCAGCCGGGGGGAAATGGAGACCCAGTACTTC
TRBD1,TRBV28,TRBJ1-3,few,CASSFIPGGGNTIYF,TGTGCCAGCAGTTTTATCCCAGGGGGTGGAAACACCATATATTTT
NA,TRBV5-4,TRBJ2-7,once,CASTPGLDYYEQYF,TGTGCCAGCACCCCTGGACTCGATTATTACGAGCAGTACTTC
NA,TRBV5-6,TRBJ2-5,NA,CASRQGMETQYF,TGTGCCAGCAGACAGGGTATGGAGACCCAGTACTTC
NA,TRBV5-1,TRBJ1-1,NA,CASSNIGIGANTEAFF,TGCGCCAGCAGCAACATAGGGATAGGAGCGAACACTGAAGCTTTCTTT
TRBD1,TRBV5-1,TRBJ2-7,NA,CASSLSGTGNEQYF,TGCGCCAGCAGCTTGTCGGGGACAGGGAACGAGCAGTACTTC
TRBD1,TRBV5-1,TRBJ2-5,NA,CASSSTTGFQGTQYF,TGCGCCAGCAGCTCCACGACAGGGTTTCAGGGGACCCAGTACTTC
NA,TRBV4-3,TRBJ1-2,NA,CASSRTPGESGYTF,TGCGCCAGCAGCCGTACCCCAGGGGAGAGCGGCTACACCTTC
NA,TRBV9,TRBJ2-5,NA,CASSVVPGGPQETQYF,TGTGCCAGCAGCGTAGTACCGGGGGGCCCCCAAGAGACCCAGTACTTC
NA,TRBV4-3,TRBJ1-4,NA,CASSPGGGNEKLFF,TGCGCCAGCAGCCCGGGCGGGGGGAATGAAAAACTGTTTTTT
TRBD1,TRBV7-2,TRBJ2-1,NA,CASVRRTGIYNEQFF,TGTGCCAGCGTCCGTAGGACAGGGATATACAATGAGCAGTTCTTC
NA,TRBV28,TRBJ2-7,NA,CASSKGGDLFYEQYF,TGTGCCAGCAGCAAAGGGGGGGATTTATTCTACGAGCAGTACTTC
NA,TRBV7-9,TRBJ1-1,NA,CASSPTQNEALF,TGTGCCAGCAGCCCAACTCAGAATGAAGCTCTCTTT
NA,TRBV14,TRBJ1-2,few,CASSHVTTGGYTF,TGTGCCAGCAGCCACGTTACCACAGGAGGCTACACCTTC
NA,TRBV10-3,TRBJ1-5,NA,CAISGAVGQPQHF,TGTGCCATCAGTGGGGCGGTGGGTCAGCCCCAGCATTTT
NA,TRBV9,TRBJ1-3,NA,CASSVGGSGTIYF,TGTGCCAGCAGCGTAGGAGGCTCTGGCACCATATATTTT
TRBD2,TRBV7-3,TRBJ2-2,NA,CASAPWGGAGELFF,TGTGCCAGCGCCCCCTGGGGGGGGGCCGGGGAGCTGTTTTTT
NA,TRBV6-1,TRBJ2-1,once,CASSPRGQSQFF,TGTGCCAGCAGCCCACGGGGACAATCACAGTTCTTC
NA,TRBV5-1,TRBJ1-2,NA,CASSFRASNYGYTF,TGCGCCAGCAGCTTTCGGGCCTCTAACTATGGCTACACCTTC
NA,TRBV5-1,TRBJ1-4,NA,CASSGQQNEKLFF,TGCGCCAGCAGTGGTCAGCAGAATGAAAAACTGTTTTTT
TRBD1,TRBV15,TRBJ1-1,NA,CATSRGGGGTEAFF,TGTGCCACGAGCAGGGGGGGCGGCGGCACTGAAGCTTTCTTT
NA,TRBV5-4,TRBJ2-3,once,CASSLASSTTDTQYF,TGTGCCAGCAGCTTGGCTTCTAGTACCACAGATACGCAGTATTTT
TRBD2,TRBV7-9,TRBJ2-1,few,CASGRRGGYNEQFF,TGTGCCAGCGGTAGGCGGGGGGGCTACAATGAGCAGTTCTTC
TRBD2,TRBV7-2,TRBJ2-5,NA,CASSLVLRGGWETQYF,TGTGCCAGCAGCTTAGTTTTGCGGGGGGGCTGGGAGACCCAGTACTTC
NA,TRBV9,TRBJ2-2,few,CASSVEGGTGELFF,TGTGCCAGCAGCGTAGAAGGTGGCACCGGGGAGCTGTTTTTT
NA,TRBV11-2,TRBJ1-3,NA,CASSFDTGNTIYF,TGTGCCAGCAGCTTCGACACGGGAAACACCATATATTTT
TRBD1,TRBV5-1,TRBJ2-6,NA,CASSPAPTGAGANVLTF,TGCGCCAGCAGCCCCGCCCCGACAGGGGCTGGGGCCAACGTCCTGACTTTC
NA,TRBV5-4,TRBJ2-7,NA,CASSLPMGDEQYF,TGTGCCAGCAGCTTGCCGATGGGGGACGAGCAGTACTTC
TRBD2,TRBV28,TRBJ2-1,NA,CASRTSGANEQFF,TGTGCCAGCCGGACTAGTGGGGCCAATGAGCAGTTCTTC
NA,TRBV4-1,TRBJ1-6,once,CASRSSGGPLHF,TGCGCCAGCAGGTCAAGTGGGGGACCCCTCCACTTT
TRBD1,TRBV5-5,TRBJ2-1,NA,CASSWGDRDGAEQFF,TGTGCCAGCAGCTGGGGGGACAGGGACGGAGCTGAGCAGTTCTTC
TRBD1,TRBV4-1,TRBJ1-2,NA,CASSQAGQGARGYTF,TGCGCCAGCAGCCAAGCTGGACAGGGGGCGCGAGGCTACACCTTC
NA,TRBV6-5,TRBJ1-1,NA,CASRHLQMGVTEAFF,TGTGCCAGCAGACACCTCCAGATGGGGGTCACTGAAGCTTTCTTT
NA,TRBV27,TRBJ2-5,NA,CASSPNGAQETQYF,TGTGCCAGCAGTCCAAACGGGGCTCAAGAGACCCAGTACTTC
NA,TRBV10-3,TRBJ2-3,NA,CAISESRGSSTDTQYF,TGTGCCATCAGTGAGTCGAGGGGGAGTAGCACAGATACGCAGTATTTT
NA,TRBV7-9,TRBJ1-5,NA,CASSVLGGADQPQHF,TGTGCCAGCAGCGTATTGGGAGGGGCAGATCAGCCCCAGCATTTT
NA,TRBV7-9,TRBJ1-1,NA,CASSYGGGTEAFF,TGTGCCAGCAGCTATGGCGGGGGGACTGAAGCTTTCTTT
NA,TRBV10-3,TRBJ2-1,NA,CAIRDSLNEQFF,TGTGCCATCAGGGATTCGCTGAATGAGCAGTTCTTC
NA,TRBV7-7,TRBJ2-6,NA,CASSLDSPTSGANVLTF,TGTGCCAGCAGCTTGGACAGCCCGACCTCTGGGGCCAACGTCCTGACTTTC
NA,TRBV11-2,TRBJ1-6,once,CASSSLRGVEATPRPLHF,TGTGCCAGCAGCTCCTTACGGGGGGTAGAAGCGACCCCACGACCCCTCCACTTT
NA,TRBV15,TRBJ1-1,once,CATSRDETASNTEAFF,TGTGCCACCAGCAGAGATGAGACAGCCTCGAACACTGAAGCTTTCTTT
NA,TRBV4-2,TRBJ2-7,NA,CASSQVDESSYEQYF,TGTGCCAGCAGCCAAGTCGATGAAAGCTCCTACGAGCAGTACTTC
TRBD2,TRBV25-1,TRBJ2-5,NA,CASTNWGGETQYF,TGTGCCAGCACTAATTGGGGGGGAGAGACCCAGTACTTC
TRBD2,TRBV11-2,TRBJ2-3,NA,CASSLDPGTSSKYF,TGTGCCAGCAGCTTAGATCCCGGGACTAGCTCTAAGTATTTT
NA,TRBV18,TRBJ2-6,once,CASSPRSPGPHSGANVLTF,TGTGCCAGCTCACCACGATCACCGGGACCCCACTCTGGGGCCAACGTCCTGACTTTC
NA,TRBV5-8,TRBJ2-2,NA,CASSRGSGATGELFF,TGTGCCAGCAGCAGAGGGAGCGGAGCCACCGGGGAGCTGTTTTTT
TRBD1,TRBV5-6,TRBJ1-1,NA,CASSPDRGAEAFF,TGTGCCAGCAGCCCTGACAGGGGAGCTGAAGCTTTCTTT